This T cell receptor beta chain was documented in a study of T cells after yellow fever vaccination. This clonotype occurred a few times. CDR1 is SGHRS and CDR2 is YFSETQ in the germline V gene. The CDR3 sequence is 15 residues long. The trim removed 4 bases at V and 5 bases at J, leaving 11 bases unmatched. 5'RACE template switching produced TCR cDNA carrying a universal primer site and UMIs. In TCRdb, the 5' RACE reads were re-called with MiXCR into one record per CDR3 protein. This table holds about 150,000 distinct CDR3 sequences, 5.5% to 8% found once. The receptor's source is a man in his late teens or twenties who received the YFV17D yellow fever vaccine. The rearrangement joins TRBV5-1 to TRBJ1-1; 7 bases agree with TRBD1. The sequencing used CD4+ T cells sorted from PBMCs, collected on the day of the first yellow fever vaccination. The CDR3, as DNA: TGCGCCAGCAGCCCGGGACAGTCCAAAGGAACTGAAGCTTTCTTT. Amino acids: CASSPGQSKGTEAFF.